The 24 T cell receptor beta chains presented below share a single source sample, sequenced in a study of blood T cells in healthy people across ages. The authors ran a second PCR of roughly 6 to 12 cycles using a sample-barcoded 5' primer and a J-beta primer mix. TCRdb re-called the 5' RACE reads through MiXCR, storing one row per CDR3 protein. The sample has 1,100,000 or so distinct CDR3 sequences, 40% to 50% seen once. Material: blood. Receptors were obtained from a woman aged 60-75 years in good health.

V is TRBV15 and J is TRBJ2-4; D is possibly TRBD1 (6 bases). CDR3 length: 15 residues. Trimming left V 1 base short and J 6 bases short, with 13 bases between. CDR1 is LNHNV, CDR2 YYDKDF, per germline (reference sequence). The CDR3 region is CATSRGAGQLNIQYF. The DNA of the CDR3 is TGTGCCACCAGCAGAGGTGCCGGACAGTTAAACATTCAGTACTTC.

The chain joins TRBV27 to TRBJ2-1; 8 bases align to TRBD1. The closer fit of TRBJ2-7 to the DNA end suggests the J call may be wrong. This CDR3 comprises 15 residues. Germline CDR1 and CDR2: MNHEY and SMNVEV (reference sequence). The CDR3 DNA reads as TGTGCCAGCAGTGACAGGGGTGTAACCTACAATGAGCAGTACTTC. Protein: CASSDRGVTYNEQYF.

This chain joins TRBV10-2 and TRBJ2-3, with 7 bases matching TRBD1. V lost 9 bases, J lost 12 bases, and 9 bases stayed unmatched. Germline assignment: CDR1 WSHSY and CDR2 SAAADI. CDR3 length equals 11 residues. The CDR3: CASSNRDSQYF. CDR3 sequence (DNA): TGCGCCAGTTCTAACCGGGACAGTCAGTATTTT.

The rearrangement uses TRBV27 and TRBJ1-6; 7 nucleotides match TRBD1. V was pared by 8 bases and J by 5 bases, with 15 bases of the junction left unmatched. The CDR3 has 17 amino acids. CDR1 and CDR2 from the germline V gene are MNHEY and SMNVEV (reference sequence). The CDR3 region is CASLTLTGTGDNSPLHF. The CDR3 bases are TGTGCCAGCCTAACCCTGACAGGAACAGGGGATAATTCACCCCTCCACTTT.

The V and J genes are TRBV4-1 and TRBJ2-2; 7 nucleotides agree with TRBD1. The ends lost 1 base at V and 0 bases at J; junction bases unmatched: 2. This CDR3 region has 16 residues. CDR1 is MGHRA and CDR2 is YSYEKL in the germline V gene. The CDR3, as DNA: TGCGCCAGCAGCCAAGGACAGGGCACGAACACCGGGGAGCTGTTTTTT. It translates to CASSQGQGTNTGELFF.

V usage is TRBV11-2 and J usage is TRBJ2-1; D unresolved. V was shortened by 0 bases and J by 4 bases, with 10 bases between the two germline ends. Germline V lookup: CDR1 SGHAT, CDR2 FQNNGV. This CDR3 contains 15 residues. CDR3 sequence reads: CASSLDQGRYNEQFF. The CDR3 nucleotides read TGTGCCAGCAGCTTAGATCAAGGGCGGTACAATGAGCAGTTCTTC. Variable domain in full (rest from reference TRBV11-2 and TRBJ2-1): EAGVAQSPRYKIIEKRQSVAFWCNPISGHATLYWYQQILGQGPKLLIQFQNNGVVDDSQLPKDRFSAERLKGVDSTLKIQPAKLEDSAVYLCASSLDQGRYNEQFFGPGTRLTVL.

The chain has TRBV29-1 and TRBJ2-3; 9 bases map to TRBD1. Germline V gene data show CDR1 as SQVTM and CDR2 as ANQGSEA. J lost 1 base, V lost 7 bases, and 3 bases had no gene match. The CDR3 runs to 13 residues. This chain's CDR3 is CSAWTGGTDTQYF. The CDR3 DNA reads TGCAGCGCTTGGACAGGGGGCACAGATACGCAGTATTTT.

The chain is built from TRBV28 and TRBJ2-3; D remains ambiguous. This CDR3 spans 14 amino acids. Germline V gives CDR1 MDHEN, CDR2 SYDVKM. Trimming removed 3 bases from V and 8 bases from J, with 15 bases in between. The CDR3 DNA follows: TGTGCCAGCAGTTTGGGCGTGCCACCATTTACGCAGTATTTT. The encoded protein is CASSLGVPPFTQYF.

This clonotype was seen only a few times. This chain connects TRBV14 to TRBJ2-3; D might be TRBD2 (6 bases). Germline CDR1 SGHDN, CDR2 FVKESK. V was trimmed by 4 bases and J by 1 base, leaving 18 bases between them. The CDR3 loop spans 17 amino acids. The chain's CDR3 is CASSPTTTRLGTDTQYF. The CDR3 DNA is TGTGCCAGCAGCCCCACGACGACTAGATTGGGCACAGATACGCAGTATTTT.

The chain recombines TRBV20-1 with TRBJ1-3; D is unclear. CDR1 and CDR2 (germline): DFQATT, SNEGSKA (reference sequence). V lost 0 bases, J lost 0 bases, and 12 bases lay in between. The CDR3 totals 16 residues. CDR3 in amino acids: CSARDRRFPSGNTIYF. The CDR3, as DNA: TGCAGTGCTAGAGACCGCAGGTTCCCCTCTGGAAACACCATATATTTT.

The CDR3 bases are TGTGCCAGCAGCTTCCCCAAGGGACGATCGAACACTGAAGCTTTCTTT. It encodes CASSFPKGRSNTEAFF. The chain couples TRBV7-9 to TRBJ1-1, with TRBD1 as a possible D gene (5 bases). V lost 3 bases to trimming and J lost 1 base, with 15 bases between them. The germline CDR1 and CDR2 sequences are SEHNR and FQNEAQ (reference sequence). The CDR3 runs to 16 residues. The full variable domain, with the rest looked up from reference TRBV7-9 and TRBJ1-1, is DTGVSQNPRHKITKRGQNVTFRCDPISEHNRLYWYRQTLGQGPEFLTYFQNEAQLEKSRLLSDRFSAERPKGSFSTLEIQRTEQGDSAMYLCASSFPKGRSNTEAFFGQGTRLTVV.

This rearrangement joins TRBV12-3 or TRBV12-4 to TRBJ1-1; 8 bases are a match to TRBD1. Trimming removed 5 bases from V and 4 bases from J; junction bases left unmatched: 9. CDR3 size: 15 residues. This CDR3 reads CASSPRQGRGTEAFF. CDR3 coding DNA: TGTGCCAGCAGTCCACGACAGGGGAGGGGCACTGAAGCTTTCTTT.

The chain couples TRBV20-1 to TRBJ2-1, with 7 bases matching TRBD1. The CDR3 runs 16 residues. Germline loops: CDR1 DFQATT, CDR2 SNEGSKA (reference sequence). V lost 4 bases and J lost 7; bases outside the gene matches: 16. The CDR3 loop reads CSAIPRGRGYRNEQFF. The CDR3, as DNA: TGCAGTGCTATACCGAGGGGGCGCGGGTATAGGAATGAGCAGTTCTTC.

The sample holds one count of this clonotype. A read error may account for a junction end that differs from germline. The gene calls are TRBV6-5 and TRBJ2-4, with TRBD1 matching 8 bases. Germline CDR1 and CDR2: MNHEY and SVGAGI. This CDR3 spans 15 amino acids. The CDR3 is CAGSYLGQGIQNQYF. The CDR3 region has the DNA TGTGCCGGCAGTTACCTAGGACAGGGAATTCAGAATCAGTACTTC.

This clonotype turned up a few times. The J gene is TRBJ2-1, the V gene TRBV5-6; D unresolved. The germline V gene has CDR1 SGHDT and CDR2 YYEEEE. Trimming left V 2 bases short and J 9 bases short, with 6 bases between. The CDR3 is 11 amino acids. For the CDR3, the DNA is TGTGCCAGCAGCTTTTATGGTGAGCAGTTCTTC. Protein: CASSFYGEQFF.

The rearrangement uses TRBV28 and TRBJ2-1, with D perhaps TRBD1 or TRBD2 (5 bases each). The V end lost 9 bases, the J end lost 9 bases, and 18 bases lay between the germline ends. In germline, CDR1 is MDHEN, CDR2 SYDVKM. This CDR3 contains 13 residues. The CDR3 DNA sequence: TGTGCCAGTTTGAGGGACGGACTCGGTGAGCAGTTCTTC. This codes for CASLRDGLGEQFF.

CDR3 amino acids: CSAHPGQGARETQYF. The CDR3 coding sequence is TGCAGTGCTCATCCGGGACAGGGGGCGAGGGAGACCCAGTACTTC. This rearrangement joins TRBV20-1 to TRBJ2-5, with 12 bases aligning to TRBD1. Trimming removed 5 bases from V and 5 bases from J; junction bases left unmatched: 9. The CDR3 totals 15 residues. Per the germline V gene, CDR1 is DFQATT and CDR2 is SNEGSKA (reference sequence).

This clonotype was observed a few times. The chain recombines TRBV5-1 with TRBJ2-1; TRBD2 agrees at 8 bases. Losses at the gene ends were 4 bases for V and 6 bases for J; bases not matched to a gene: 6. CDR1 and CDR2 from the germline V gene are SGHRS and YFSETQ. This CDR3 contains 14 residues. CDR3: CASSPPGGGNEQFF. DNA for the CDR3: TGCGCCAGCAGCCCTCCGGGAGGGGGCAATGAGCAGTTCTTC.

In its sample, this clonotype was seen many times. Here the CDR3 reads CSATERTETQYF. As DNA, the CDR3 is TGCAGTGCTACAGAAAGGACAGAGACCCAGTACTTC. This sequence joins TRBV20-1 and TRBJ2-5; unclear D gene. The CDR3 loop spans 12 amino acids. Deletions cut 4 bases from V and 4 bases from J, with 10 bases between. From germline, CDR1 is DFQATT and CDR2 SNEGSKA (reference sequence).

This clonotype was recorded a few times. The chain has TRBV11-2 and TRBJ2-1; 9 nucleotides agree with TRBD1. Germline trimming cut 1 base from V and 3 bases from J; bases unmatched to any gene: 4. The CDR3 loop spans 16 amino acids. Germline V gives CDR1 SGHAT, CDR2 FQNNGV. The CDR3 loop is CASSLGPDRGYNEQFF. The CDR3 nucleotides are TGTGCCAGCAGCTTAGGCCCGGACAGGGGCTACAATGAGCAGTTCTTC.

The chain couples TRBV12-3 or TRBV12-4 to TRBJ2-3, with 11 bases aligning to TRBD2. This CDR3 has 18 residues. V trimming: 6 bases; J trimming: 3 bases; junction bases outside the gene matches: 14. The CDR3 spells CASSKVVAGGVGTDTQYF. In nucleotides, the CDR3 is TGTGCCAGCAGCAAAGTGGTAGCGGGAGGGGTAGGGACAGATACGCAGTATTTT.

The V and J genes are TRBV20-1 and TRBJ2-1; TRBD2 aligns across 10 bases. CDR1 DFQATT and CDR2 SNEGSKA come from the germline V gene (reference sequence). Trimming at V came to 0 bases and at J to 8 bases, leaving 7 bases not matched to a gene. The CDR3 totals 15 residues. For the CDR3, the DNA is TGCAGTGCTAGAGATCTCGTAGCGGGGGGTGATGAGCAGTTCTTC. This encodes CSARDLVAGGDEQFF.

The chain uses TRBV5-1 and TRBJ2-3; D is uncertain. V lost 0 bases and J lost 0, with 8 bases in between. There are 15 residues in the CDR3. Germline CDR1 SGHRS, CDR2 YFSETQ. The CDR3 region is CASSLAYTSTDTQYF. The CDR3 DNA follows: TGCGCCAGCAGCTTGGCATATACTAGCACAGATACGCAGTATTTT. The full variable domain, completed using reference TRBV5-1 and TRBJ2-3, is KAGVTQTPRYLIKTRGQQVTLSCSPISGHRSVSWYQQTPGQGLQFLFEYFSETQRNKGNFPGRFSGRQFSNSRSEMNVSTLELGDSALYLCASSLAYTSTDTQYFGPGTRLTVL.

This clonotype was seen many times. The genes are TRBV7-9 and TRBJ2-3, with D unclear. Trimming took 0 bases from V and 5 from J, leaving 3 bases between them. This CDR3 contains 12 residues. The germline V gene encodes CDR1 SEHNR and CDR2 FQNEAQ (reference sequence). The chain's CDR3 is CASSLAVDTQYF. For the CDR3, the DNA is TGTGCCAGCAGCTTAGCGGTAGATACGCAGTATTTT.